Below, 4 T cell receptor beta chains from the same sample are listed, as sequenced in a study of shared clonotypes between healthy human individuals. Sequencing used immunoSEQ multiplex PCR; TCRdb keeps in-frame clones, though not all of them. This table has millions of clones, 95% appearing once. The specimen was naive CD4+ T cells sorted from blood. The sample's subset: CD45RA+ positively selected. The origin of the receptors is a man between 18 and 35 years old in good health.

This clone was seen only once. The chain recombines TRBV4-1 with TRBJ2-7, with 9 bases that match TRBD1. The germline CDR1 and CDR2 sequences are MGHRA and YSYEKL. The V segment lost 4 bases and the J segment 0 bases; nucleotides outside the gene matches: 4. The CDR3 covers 15 residues. The CDR3 reads CASSRGQGSSYEQYF. The CDR3 nucleotides read TGCGCCAGCAGCCGCGGACAGGGGAGCTCCTACGAGCAGTACTTC.

The V call is TRBV19, the J call TRBJ1-1; TRBD1 is a possible D gene (6 bases). V lost 1 base and J 2 bases, leaving 8 bases between the germline ends. Germline V gene data show CDR1 as LNHDA and CDR2 as SQIVND (reference sequence). CDR3 length: 14 residues. CDR3 protein: CASSIGTANTEAFF. CDR3 bases: TGTGCCAGTAGTATAGGGACAGCCAACACTGAAGCTTTCTTT.

The rearrangement uses TRBV19 and TRBJ2-7; D may match TRBD1 or TRBD2 (6 bases each). Deletions cut 7 bases from V and 4 bases from J, with 11 bases between. The CDR3 has 12 residues. CDR1 is LNHDA, CDR2 SQIVND, per germline (reference sequence). CDR3 loop: CASIRGLYEQYF. CDR3 nucleotides: TGTGCCAGTATCCGGGGGCTATACGAGCAGTACTTC.

This clone occurred once. The chain uses TRBV14 and TRBJ2-5; TRBD2 agrees at 8 bases. The germline V gene has CDR1 SGHDN and CDR2 FVKESK. J lost 1 base, V lost 4 bases, and 17 bases had no gene match. There are 19 residues in the CDR3. This chain's CDR3 is CASSPRLAGGRPRQETQYF. CDR3 coding DNA: TGTGCCAGCAGCCCACGGTTGGCGGGGGGCCGACCCCGCCAAGAGACCCAGTACTTC.